One sample yielded the 3 T cell receptor beta chains listed below, sequenced in a study of PD-1 blockade in classical Hodgkin lymphoma. Brentuximab vedotin exposure varied, and every patient relapsed after autologous stem cell transplantation. Generated by immunoSEQ multiplex PCR, the TCRdb table keeps only in-frame clones and is missing some. This table holds some 39,000 clones, 88% found once. The sequenced sample was peripheral blood mononuclear cells (PBMCs), obtained at baseline. The source is a human donor with classical Hodgkin lymphoma.

This chain connects TRBV7-2 to TRBJ1-2; 8 positions agree with TRBD1. The germline V gene has CDR1 SGHTA and CDR2 FQGNSA. The CDR3 is 15 amino acids. The trim removed 3 bases at V and 0 bases at J, leaving 3 bases unmatched. In DNA form, the CDR3 reads TGTGCCAGCAGCTTGGGGGACAGGACTAACTATGGCTACACCTTC. It encodes CASSLGDRTNYGYTF.

The chain carries TRBV27 and TRBJ2-7; D call uncertain. Germline loops: CDR1 MNHEY, CDR2 SMNVEV (reference sequence). The CDR3 sequence is 14 residues long. V was cut by 1 base and J by 1 base, with 8 bases left in between. Here the CDR3 reads CASSLLPGSYEQYF. In nucleotides, the CDR3 is TGTGCCAGCAGTTTATTACCAGGTTCCTACGAGCAGTACTTC.

V usage is TRBV4-3 and J usage is TRBJ1-1, with 10 positions matching TRBD1. The CDR3 runs to 15 residues. Germline CDR1 and CDR2: LGHNA and YSLEER. The ends lost 4 bases at V and 2 bases at J; junction bases unmatched: 4. The CDR3 reads CASSRVTGGNTEAFF. The CDR3, as DNA: TGCGCCAGCAGCCGCGTGACAGGGGGCAACACTGAAGCTTTCTTT.